This is a list of T cell receptor beta chains from one sample in a study of T cells in Graves' hyperthyroidism and ophthalmopathy. TCRdb re-analysed the multiplex PCR reads in MiXCR, keeping a single row per CDR3 protein. The data show approximately 610,000 distinct CDR3 sequences, about 15% seen once. The source material was blood. The receptors originated from a woman in her 40s with Graves' ophthalmopathy. CDR3s include the opening cysteine and the closing phenylalanine or tryptophan. D genes are given only for firm matches. Size tells how often a clone was seen (once, few, many) or the class of an expanded clone, and some rows leave it out.

J gene | V gene | clone size | D gene | CDR3 DNA | CDR3 protein
TRBJ2-7 | TRBV12-3/TRBV12-4 | many | TRBD2 | TGTGCCAGCAGTTTCGGGACTAGCGGGAACCCCTACGAGCAGTACTTC | CASSFGTSGNPYEQYF
TRBJ1-1 | TRBV10-3 | - | TRBD1 | TGTGCCATCAGTGAGCGGGACAGTAACATGAACACTGAAGCTTTCTTT | CAISERDSNMNTEAFF
TRBJ1-2 | TRBV10-3 | few | - | TGTGCCATCAGTGACCCAGCCTTTAACTATGGCTACACCTTC | CAISDPAFNYGYTF
TRBJ1-5 | TRBV5-5 | few | - | TGTGCCAGCAGCTCAACCCCCATTGCACGACAGCCCCAGCATTTT | CASSSTPIARQPQHF
TRBJ2-7 | TRBV7-2 | many | - | TGTGCCAGCAGCCACATTTACCGGACAGTCCACGAGCAGTACTTC | CASSHIYRTVHEQYF
TRBJ1-5 | TRBV2 | many | - | TGTGCCAGCAGTGAACAGGGAAGTGGCAATCAGCCCCAGCATTTT | CASSEQGSGNQPQHF
TRBJ2-5 | TRBV28 | many | - | TGTGCCAGCAGTCCGAGGACCCAAGGGACCCAGTACTTC | CASSPRTQGTQYF
TRBJ1-1 | TRBV30 | few | TRBD1 | TGTGCCTGGAGTCGACAGGGGGCAGGCACTGAAGCTTTCTTT | CAWSRQGAGTEAFF
TRBJ2-7 | TRBV7-9 | many | - | TGTGCCAGCAGCAATATCGTTGACGCTGGGGCCTACGAGCAGTACTTC | CASSNIVDAGAYEQYF
TRBJ1-2 | TRBV19 | many | - | TGTGCCAGTATCCCCTCGGGGGCGCGGATGGAGTATGGCTACACCTTC | CASIPSGARMEYGYTF
TRBJ1-6 | TRBV20-1 | many | - | TGCAGTGCTAGGAGTAGGGGAGGGAAGGCGTCCTATAATTCACCCCTCCACTTT | CSARSRGGKASYNSPLHF
TRBJ1-6 | TRBV7-2 | many | - | TGTGCCAGCAGCTTAGCGTTTACAGCTAATTCACCCCTCCACTTT | CASSLAFTANSPLHF
TRBJ2-5 | TRBV5-1 | - | - | TGCGCCAGCAGCTTGGAATCTGGGGGCAGGGAGACCCAGTACTTC | CASSLESGGRETQYF
TRBJ2-7 | TRBV6-2/TRBV6-3 | many | TRBD2 | TGTGCCAGCAGCCCCGGGACTAGCGTCCAGATCTCCTACGAGCAGTACTTC | CASSPGTSVQISYEQYF
TRBJ2-7 | TRBV3-1 | - | TRBD2 | TGTGCCAGCAGCCCCGGAGCGGGAGCCGTCTACGAGCAGTACTTC | CASSPGAGAVYEQYF
TRBJ2-7 | TRBV6-2/TRBV6-3 | many | TRBD1 | TGTGCCAGCAGGCCGGACCGGGACAGCCTCTCCTACGAGCAGTACTTC | CASRPDRDSLSYEQYF
TRBJ1-1 | TRBV6-5 | many | TRBD1 | TGTGCCAGCAGTTCAAGTTCGGGACAGGGCAAAATTGAAGCTTTCTTT | CASSSSSGQGKIEAFF
TRBJ1-1 | TRBV13 | many | TRBD1 | TGTGCCAGCACCCGATCCGGGACAGGCGCAACGAACACTGAAGCTTTCTTT | CASTRSGTGATNTEAFF
TRBJ2-7 | TRBV30 | few | - | TGTGCCTGGGCCCCCCAGGGCTACGAGCAGTACTTC | CAWAPQGYEQYF
TRBJ2-3 | TRBV28 | few | - | TGTGCCAGCAGTTTAGCCACCACAGATACGCAGTATTTT | CASSLATTDTQYF
TRBJ2-5 | TRBV6-5 | - | - | TGTGCCAGCAGTTACGGGGCACTACAAGAGACCCAGTACTTC | CASSYGALQETQYF
TRBJ2-7 | TRBV19 | many | TRBD1 | TGTGCCTCAGGACAGGGGGGCGACGAGCAGTACTTC | CASGQGGDEQYF
TRBJ2-7 | TRBV9 | many | TRBD1 | TGTGCCAGCAGCGCGGGACAGGGGCCCTACGAGCAGTACTTC | CASSAGQGPYEQYF
TRBJ2-5 | TRBV6-5 | many | TRBD2 | TGTGCCAGCAGTTACTCGCGCGGGAGAAAGGGGACCCAGTACTTC | CASSYSRGRKGTQYF
TRBJ2-2 | TRBV5-6 | - | - | TGTGCCAGCGCCTTGGTGGCCGGGGAGCTGTTTTTT | CASALVAGELFF
TRBJ1-3 | TRBV12-3/TRBV12-4 | many | TRBD1 | TGTGCCAGCAGTTTAGGGACAGGGGGCTCTGGAAACACCATATATTTT | CASSLGTGGSGNTIYF